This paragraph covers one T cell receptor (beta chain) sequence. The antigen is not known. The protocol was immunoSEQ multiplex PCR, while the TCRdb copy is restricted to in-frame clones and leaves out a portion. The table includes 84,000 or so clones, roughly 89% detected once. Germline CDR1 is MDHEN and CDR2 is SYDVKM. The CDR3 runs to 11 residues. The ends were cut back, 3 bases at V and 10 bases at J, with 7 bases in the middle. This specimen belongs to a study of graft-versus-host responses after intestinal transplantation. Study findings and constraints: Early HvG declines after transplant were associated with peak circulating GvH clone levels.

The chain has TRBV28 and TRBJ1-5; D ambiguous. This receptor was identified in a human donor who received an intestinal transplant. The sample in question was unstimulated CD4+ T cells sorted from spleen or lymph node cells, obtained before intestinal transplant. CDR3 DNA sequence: TGTGCCAGCAGTTTCGAGTCTCCCCAGCATTTT. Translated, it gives CASSFESPQHF.